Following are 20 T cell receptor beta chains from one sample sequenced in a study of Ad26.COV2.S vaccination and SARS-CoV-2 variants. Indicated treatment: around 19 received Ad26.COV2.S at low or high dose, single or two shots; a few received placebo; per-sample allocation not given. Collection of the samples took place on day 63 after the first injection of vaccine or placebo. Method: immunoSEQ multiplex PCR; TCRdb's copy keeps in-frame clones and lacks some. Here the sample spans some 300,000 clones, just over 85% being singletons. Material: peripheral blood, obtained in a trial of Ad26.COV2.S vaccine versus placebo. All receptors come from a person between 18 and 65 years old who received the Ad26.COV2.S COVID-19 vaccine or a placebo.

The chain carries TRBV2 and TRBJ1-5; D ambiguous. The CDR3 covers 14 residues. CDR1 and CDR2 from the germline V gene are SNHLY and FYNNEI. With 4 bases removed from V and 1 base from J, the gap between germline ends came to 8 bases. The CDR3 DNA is TGTGCCAGCAGTGTGGCGGGGAGCAATCAGCCCCAGCATTTT. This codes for CASSVAGSNQPQHF.

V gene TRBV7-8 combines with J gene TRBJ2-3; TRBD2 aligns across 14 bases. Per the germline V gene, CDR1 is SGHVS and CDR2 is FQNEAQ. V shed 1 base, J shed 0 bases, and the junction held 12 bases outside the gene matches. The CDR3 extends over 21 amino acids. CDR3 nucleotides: TGTGCCAGCAGCTTAGTGATTCCGTGGACTAGCGGGGGGCGAAGCACAGATACGCAGTATTTT. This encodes CASSLVIPWTSGGRSTDTQYF.

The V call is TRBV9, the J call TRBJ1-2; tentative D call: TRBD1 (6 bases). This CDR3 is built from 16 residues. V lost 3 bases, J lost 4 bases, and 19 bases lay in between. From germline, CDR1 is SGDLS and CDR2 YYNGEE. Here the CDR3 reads CASSETPEGGTYGYTF. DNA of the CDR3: TGTGCCAGCAGCGAGACGCCGGAGGGGGGAACCTATGGCTACACCTTC.

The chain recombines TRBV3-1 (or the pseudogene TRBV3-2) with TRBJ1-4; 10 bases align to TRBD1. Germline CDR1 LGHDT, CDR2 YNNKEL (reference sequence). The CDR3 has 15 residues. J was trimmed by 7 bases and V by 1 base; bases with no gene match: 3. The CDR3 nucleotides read TGTGCCAGCAGCCAAGGTGGGACAGGGGTTGAAAAACTGTTTTTT. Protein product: CASSQGGTGVEKLFF.

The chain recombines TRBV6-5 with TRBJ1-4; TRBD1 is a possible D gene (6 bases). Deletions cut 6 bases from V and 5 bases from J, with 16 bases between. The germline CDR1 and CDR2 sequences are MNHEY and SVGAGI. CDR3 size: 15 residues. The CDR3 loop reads CASSLRIGGNEKLFF. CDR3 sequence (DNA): TGTGCCAGCAGCCTTAGGATAGGGGGGAATGAAAAACTGTTTTTT.

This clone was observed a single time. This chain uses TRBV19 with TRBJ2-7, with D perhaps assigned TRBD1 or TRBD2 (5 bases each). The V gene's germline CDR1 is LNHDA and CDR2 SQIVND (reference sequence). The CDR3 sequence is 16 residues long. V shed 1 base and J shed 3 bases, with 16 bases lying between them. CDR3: CASSIGGDPGIYEQYF. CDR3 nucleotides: TGTGCCAGTAGTATAGGTGGGGACCCTGGAATCTACGAGCAGTACTTC.

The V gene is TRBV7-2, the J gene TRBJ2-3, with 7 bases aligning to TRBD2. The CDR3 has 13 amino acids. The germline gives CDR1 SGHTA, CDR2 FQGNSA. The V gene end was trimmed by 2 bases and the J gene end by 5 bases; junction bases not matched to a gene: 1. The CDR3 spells CASSLREGDTQYF. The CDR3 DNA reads TGTGCCAGCAGCTTAAGGGAGGGAGATACGCAGTATTTT. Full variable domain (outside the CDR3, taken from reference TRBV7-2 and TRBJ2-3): GAGVSQSPSNKVTEKGKDVELRCDPISGHTALYWYRQSLGQGLEFLIYFQGNSAPDKSGLPSDRFSAERTGGSVSTLTIQRTQQEDSAVYLCASSLREGDTQYFGPGTRLTVL.

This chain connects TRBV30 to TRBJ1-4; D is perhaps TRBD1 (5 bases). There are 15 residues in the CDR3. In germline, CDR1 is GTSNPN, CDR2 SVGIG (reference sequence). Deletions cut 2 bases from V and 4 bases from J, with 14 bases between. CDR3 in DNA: TGTGCCTGGAGTCCCGGGACTCCCGGTAATGAAAAACTGTTTTTT. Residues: CAWSPGTPGNEKLFF.

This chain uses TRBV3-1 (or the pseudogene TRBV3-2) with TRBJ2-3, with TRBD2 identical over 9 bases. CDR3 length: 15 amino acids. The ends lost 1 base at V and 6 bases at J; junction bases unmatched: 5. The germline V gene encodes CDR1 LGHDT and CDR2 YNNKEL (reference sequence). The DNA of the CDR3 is TGTGCCAGCAGCCAAGGGAGCGGGGGGACGGATACGCAGTATTTT. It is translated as CASSQGSGGTDTQYF.

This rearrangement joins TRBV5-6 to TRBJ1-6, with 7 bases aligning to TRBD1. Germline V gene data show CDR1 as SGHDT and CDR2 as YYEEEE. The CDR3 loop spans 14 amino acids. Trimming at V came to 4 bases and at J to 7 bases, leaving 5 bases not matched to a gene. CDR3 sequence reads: CASSLQGKNSPLHF. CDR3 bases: TGTGCCAGCAGCCTACAGGGGAAGAATTCACCCCTCCACTTT.

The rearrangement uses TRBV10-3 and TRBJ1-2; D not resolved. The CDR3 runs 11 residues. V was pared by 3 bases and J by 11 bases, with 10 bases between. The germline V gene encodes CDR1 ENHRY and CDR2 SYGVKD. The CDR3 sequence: CAISEAGPYTF. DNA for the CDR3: TGTGCCATCAGTGAAGCGGGTCCTTACACCTTC.

CDR3 in DNA: TGTGCCTGGAGTAAGAGGCGGGGGAACAACAATGAGCAGTTCTTC. Residues: CAWSKRRGNNNEQFF. The rearrangement joins TRBV30 to TRBJ2-1, with 7 bases that match TRBD2. CDR1 is GTSNPN, CDR2 SVGIG, per germline (reference sequence). V shed 2 bases and J 5 bases; nucleotides not matched to a gene: 9. The CDR3 is 15 amino acids.

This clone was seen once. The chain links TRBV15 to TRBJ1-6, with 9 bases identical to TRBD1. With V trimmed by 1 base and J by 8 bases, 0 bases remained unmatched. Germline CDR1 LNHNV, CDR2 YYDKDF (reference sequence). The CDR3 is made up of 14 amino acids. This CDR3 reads CATSRGQGDSPLHF. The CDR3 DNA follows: TGTGCCACCAGCAGAGGACAGGGGGATTCACCCCTCCACTTT.

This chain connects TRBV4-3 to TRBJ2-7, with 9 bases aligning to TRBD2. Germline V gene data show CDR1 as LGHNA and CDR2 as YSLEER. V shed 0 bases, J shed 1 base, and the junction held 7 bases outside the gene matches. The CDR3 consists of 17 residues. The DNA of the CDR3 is TGCGCCAGCAGCCAAGATTCAGCGGGGGGCCCTTCCTACGAGCAGTACTTC. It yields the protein CASSQDSAGGPSYEQYF.

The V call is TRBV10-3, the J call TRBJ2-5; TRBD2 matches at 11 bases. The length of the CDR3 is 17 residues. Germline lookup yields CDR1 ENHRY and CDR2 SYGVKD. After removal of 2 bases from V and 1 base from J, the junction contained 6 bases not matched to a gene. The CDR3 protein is CAISETTGLAGQETQYF. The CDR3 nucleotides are TGTGCCATCAGTGAGACGACCGGACTAGCGGGCCAAGAGACCCAGTACTTC.

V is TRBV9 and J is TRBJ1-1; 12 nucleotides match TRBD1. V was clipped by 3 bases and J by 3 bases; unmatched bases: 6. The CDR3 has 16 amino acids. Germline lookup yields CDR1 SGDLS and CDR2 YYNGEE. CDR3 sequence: CASSAGQGASHTEAFF. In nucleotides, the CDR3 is TGTGCCAGCAGCGCGGGACAGGGGGCTAGCCACACTGAAGCTTTCTTT.

CDR3: CASSRGSTRAYEQYF. In nucleotides, the CDR3 is TGTGCCAGCAGTAGAGGCTCGACTAGAGCCTACGAGCAGTACTTC. The rearrangement uses TRBV6-2 or TRBV6-3 and TRBJ2-7, with a possible D match to TRBD2 (6 bases). The V end lost 5 bases, the J end lost 2 bases, and 16 bases lay between the germline ends. Germline V gene sequence: CDR1 MNHEY, CDR2 SVGEGT. The CDR3 is made up of 15 amino acids.

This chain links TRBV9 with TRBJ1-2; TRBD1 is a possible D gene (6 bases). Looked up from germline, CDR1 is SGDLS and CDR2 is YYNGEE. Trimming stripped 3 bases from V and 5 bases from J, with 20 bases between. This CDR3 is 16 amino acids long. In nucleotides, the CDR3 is TGTGCCAGCAGCGCGACACCGGGACAACTATCTTATGGCTACACCTTC. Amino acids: CASSATPGQLSYGYTF.

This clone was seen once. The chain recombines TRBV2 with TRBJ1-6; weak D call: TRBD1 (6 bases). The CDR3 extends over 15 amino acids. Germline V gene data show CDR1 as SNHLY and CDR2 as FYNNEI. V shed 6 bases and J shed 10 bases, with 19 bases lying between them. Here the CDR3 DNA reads TGTGCCAGCAGCGCTACGACAGGATTCGGGTCACCCCTCCACTTT. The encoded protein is CASSATTGFGSPLHF.

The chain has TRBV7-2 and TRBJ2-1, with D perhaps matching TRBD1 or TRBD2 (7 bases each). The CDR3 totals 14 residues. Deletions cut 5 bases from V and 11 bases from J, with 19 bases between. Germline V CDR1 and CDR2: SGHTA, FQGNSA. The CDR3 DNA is TGTGCCAGCAGCATCGGGGGGACAGCCCAACAGCAGTTCTTC. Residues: CASSIGGTAQQQFF. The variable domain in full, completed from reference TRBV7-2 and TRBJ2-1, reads GAGVSQSPSNKVTEKGKDVELRCDPISGHTALYWYRQSLGQGLEFLIYFQGNSAPDKSGLPSDRFSAERTGGSVSTLTIQRTQQEDSAVYLCASSIGGTAQQQFFGPGTRLTVL.